The 25 T cell receptor beta chains below come from one sample, sequenced in a study of Ad26.COV2.S vaccination and SARS-CoV-2 variants. Stated treatment: some 20 received Ad26.COV2.S at low or high dose, single or two shots; about 5 received placebo; per-sample allocation not given. Day 63 after the first injection of vaccine or placebo was the sampling time. Measured with immunoSEQ multiplex PCR; TCRdb has only the in-frame clones, and not every one. The table records more than 300,000 clones, 70% to 90% of them present only once. Sequencing was performed on peripheral blood, taken in a trial of Ad26.COV2.S vaccine versus placebo. These TCRs come from a person between 18 and 60 years old who received the Ad26.COV2.S COVID-19 vaccine or a placebo.

This clone showed up just once. CDR3 nucleotide sequence: TGTGCCAGCAGACCTGCCATGGGGCCGCGGGAGCAGTACTTC. It yields the protein CASRPAMGPREQYF. V and J are TRBV7-9 and TRBJ2-7, with a possible D match to TRBD1 (5 bases). V was cut by 6 bases and J by 7 bases, with 19 bases left in between. Germline CDR1 is SEHNR and CDR2 is FQNEAQ (reference sequence). This CDR3 has 14 amino acids.

V is TRBV3-1 (or the pseudogene TRBV3-2) and J is TRBJ1-2, with no clear D. The ends were cut back, 5 bases at V and 3 bases at J, with 16 bases in the middle. The CDR3 is 15 amino acids. Germline-derived CDR1 and CDR2 are LGHDT and YNNKEL (reference sequence). CDR3 in DNA: TGTGCCAGCAGCAAGAGCAGGACGGATTACTATGGCTACACCTTC. Amino acids: CASSKSRTDYYGYTF.

The rearrangement uses TRBV19 and TRBJ1-2; D possibly corresponds to TRBD1 (5 bases). Germline V lookup: CDR1 LNHDA, CDR2 SQIVND (reference sequence). The CDR3 is made up of 17 amino acids. The germline V and J ends were trimmed by 6 bases and 10 bases, with 30 bases remaining between them. Here the CDR3 DNA reads TGTGCCAGTAGCCCACTGAACCGGGACCTCAAGATTTGGGTCTACACCTTC. This gives the protein CASSPLNRDLKIWVYTF.

As for this clone: This sample includes further DNA sequences coding for the same CDR3. The chain carries TRBV19 and TRBJ1-1; TRBD1 is a possible D gene (5 bases). Germline-derived CDR1 and CDR2 are LNHDA and SQIVND (reference sequence). CDR3 length: 13 amino acids. V dropped 1 base and J dropped 5 bases, with 8 bases sitting between them. The CDR3 DNA reads as TGTGCCAGTAGTATAGGGGGGGGAACTGAAGCTTTCTTT. It translates to CASSIGGGTEAFF.

The V gene is TRBV27, the J gene TRBJ1-2, with 8 bases that match TRBD1. Trimming at V came to 4 bases and at J to 4 bases, leaving 11 bases not matched to a gene. Germline lookup yields CDR1 MNHEY and CDR2 SMNVEV (reference sequence). The CDR3 length is 16 residues. CDR3 loop: CASSSQGAQDLYGYTF. CDR3 nucleotides: TGTGCCAGCAGTTCTCAGGGGGCGCAGGATCTCTATGGCTACACCTTC.

In DNA form, the CDR3 reads TGTGCCAGCAGCTTTAGCGGGGGCCCCACAGATACGCAGTATTTT. It codes for CASSFSGGPTDTQYF. The chain is built from TRBV7-3 and TRBJ2-3; 9 bases are shared with TRBD2. Germline-derived CDR1 and CDR2 are SGHTA and FQGTGA. V lost 3 bases to trimming and J lost 2 bases; unmatched junction nucleotides: 3. CDR3 length: 15 residues.

The chain uses TRBV5-1 and TRBJ2-7; 8 bases line up with TRBD1. The germline gives CDR1 SGHRS, CDR2 YFSETQ. J lost 3 bases, V lost 4 bases, and 6 bases had no gene match. This CDR3 is built from 14 residues. CDR3 amino acids: CASSLYTGGYEQYF. The CDR3 DNA reads as TGCGCCAGCAGCCTTTATACAGGGGGCTACGAGCAGTACTTC.

The V call is TRBV5-6, the J call TRBJ1-2; D ambiguous. Looked up from germline, CDR1 is SGHDT and CDR2 is YYEEEE. This CDR3 region has 14 residues. Trimming took off 2 bases at V and 2 bases at J, with 10 bases between the two ends. The DNA for the CDR3 is TGTGCCAGCAGCTTAGATCTACCCAACTATGGCTACACCTTC. It encodes CASSLDLPNYGYTF.

The chain carries TRBV10-2 and TRBJ2-7, with D possibly TRBD1 on 6 matching bases. CDR1 and CDR2 from the germline V gene are WSHSY and SAAADI. The V and J ends lost 7 bases and 1 base respectively, with 17 bases between them. The CDR3 runs to 15 residues. CDR3 in amino acids: CASTEIGTNSYEQYF. The CDR3, as DNA: TGCGCCAGCACCGAAATCGGGACAAATTCCTACGAGCAGTACTTC.

This clone was recorded once. V usage is TRBV14 and J usage is TRBJ2-7, with D perhaps TRBD2 (6 bases). From germline, CDR1 is SGHDN and CDR2 FVKESK. This CDR3 has 15 residues. V shed 1 base and J shed 1 base, with 11 bases lying between them. CDR3 amino acids: CASSQVVGGSYEQYF. The CDR3, as DNA: TGTGCCAGCAGCCAAGTTGTGGGGGGATCCTACGAGCAGTACTTC. The complete variable domain, with remaining parts taken from reference TRBV14 and TRBJ2-7, reads EAGVTQFPSHSVIEKGQTVTLRCDPISGHDNLYWYRRVMGKEIKFLLHFVKESKQDESGMPNNRFLAERTGGTYSTLKVQPAELEDSGVYFCASSQVVGGSYEQYFGPGTRLTVT.

The table lists this clone with a count of one. The chain joins TRBV24-1 to TRBJ2-5, with D perhaps matching TRBD1 (6 bases). V lost 4 bases and J lost 5, with 10 bases in between. The CDR3 consists of 13 residues. Germline values: CDR1 KGHDR, CDR2 SFDVKD. Written as DNA, the CDR3 is TGTGCCACCAGTGACAGGGGATGGGAGACCCAGTACTTC. It yields the protein CATSDRGWETQYF.

Concerning this clone: Other DNA sequences in this specimen translate into the identical CDR3. This sequence joins TRBV5-1 and TRBJ2-1, with unresolved D. Trimming took 0 bases from V and 4 from J, leaving 5 bases between them. CDR1 and CDR2 (germline): SGHRS, YFSETQ. CDR3 length equals 13 residues. As DNA, the CDR3 is TGCGCCAGCAGCTTGGGGCAGTACAATGAGCAGTTCTTC. Its translation is CASSLGQYNEQFF.

This chain links TRBV18 with TRBJ1-1, with D maybe TRBD1 (6 bases). V was trimmed by 8 bases and J by 0 bases, leaving 16 bases between them. The V gene's germline CDR1 is KGHSH and CDR2 LQKENI. CDR3 size: 15 residues. This CDR3 reads CASDRRNRMNTEAFF. CDR3 DNA: TGTGCCAGCGACAGGAGGAACAGGATGAACACTGAAGCTTTCTTT.

V usage is TRBV19 and J usage is TRBJ1-4; TRBD1 agrees at 7 bases. Germline assignment: CDR1 LNHDA and CDR2 SQIVND (reference sequence). CDR3 length equals 15 residues. Trimming cost V 4 bases and J 7 bases; bases outside gene matches: 9. The CDR3 loop reads CASSKMTGIGEKLFF. The DNA for the CDR3 is TGTGCCAGTAGTAAAATGACAGGGATAGGTGAAAAACTGTTTTTT. Drawing the rest from reference TRBV19 and TRBJ1-4, the complete variable domain is DGGITQSPKYLFRKEGQNVTLSCEQNLNHDAMYWYRQDPGQGLRLIYYSQIVNDFQKGDIAEGYSVSREKKESFPLTVTSAQKNPTAFYLCASSKMTGIGEKLFFGSGTQLSVL.

This clone turned up a few times. V gene TRBV19 combines with J gene TRBJ1-5; 7 positions match TRBD1. With V trimmed by 9 bases and J by 0 bases, 5 bases remained unmatched. Germline CDR1 LNHDA, CDR2 SQIVND (reference sequence). The CDR3 extends over 14 amino acids. CDR3 residues: CASRQGYSNQPQHF. Here the CDR3 DNA reads TGTGCCAGCAGACAGGGATATAGCAATCAGCCCCAGCATTTT.

The chain links TRBV29-1 to TRBJ1-1, with D tentatively TRBD1 (5 bases). Germline assignment: CDR1 SQVTM and CDR2 ANQGSEA. CDR3 size: 13 residues. V dropped 7 bases and J dropped 5 bases, with 17 bases sitting between them. The CDR3 DNA reads TGCAGCGGCACCGGGGGGGTGGAGACTGAAGCTTTCTTT. Its translation: CSGTGGVETEAFF.

The chain links TRBV2 to TRBJ1-6; D gene unclear. The CDR3 extends over 15 amino acids. The germline V and J ends were trimmed by 5 bases and 13 bases, with 21 bases remaining between them. Germline assignment: CDR1 SNHLY and CDR2 FYNNEI. CDR3 in DNA: TGTGCCAGCAGTACAGAACCGGGCCCCCAGGTTCCCCTCCACTTT. This encodes CASSTEPGPQVPLHF.

The chain uses TRBV2 and TRBJ2-1; D is unresolved. The CDR3 length is 11 residues. CDR1 SNHLY and CDR2 FYNNEI come from the germline V gene. V lost 1 base to trimming and J lost 12 bases, with 7 bases between them. In DNA, the CDR3 is TGTGCCAGCAGTGAAGTAGAGAGGCAGTTCTTC. It encodes CASSEVERQFF.

This chain connects TRBV7-8 to TRBJ2-5; 8 nucleotides line up with TRBD2. CDR3 size: 14 residues. Germline V gives CDR1 SGHVS, CDR2 FQNEAQ. With V trimmed by 7 bases and J by 5 bases, 9 bases remained unmatched. DNA for the CDR3: TGTGCCAGCACCCCGGGGGGGCCGGGGGAGACCCAGTACTTC. Translating it yields CASTPGGPGETQYF.

Concerning this clone: The same CDR3 is also encoded by other DNA sequences in this sample. The chain is built from TRBV19 and TRBJ1-5; D remains unclear. CDR3 length: 14 amino acids. The germline gives CDR1 LNHDA, CDR2 SQIVND (reference sequence). V was cut by 3 bases and J by 2 bases, with 8 bases left in between. CDR3: CASSITGGNQPQHF. Here the CDR3 DNA reads TGTGCCAGTAGTATTACGGGAGGCAATCAGCCCCAGCATTTT. The variable domain in full, completed from reference TRBV19 and TRBJ1-5, reads DGGITQSPKYLFRKEGQNVTLSCEQNLNHDAMYWYRQDPGQGLRLIYYSQIVNDFQKGDIAEGYSVSREKKESFPLTVTSAQKNPTAFYLCASSITGGNQPQHFGDGTRLSIL.

The rearrangement joins TRBV5-1 to TRBJ2-2, with a tentative D call TRBD1 (6 bases). Germline CDR1 SGHRS, CDR2 YFSETQ. This CDR3 is built from 16 residues. V shed 4 bases and J shed 2 bases, with 15 bases lying between them. DNA for the CDR3: TGCGCCAGCAGCCCCATGCCGGGACATAACACCGGGGAGCTGTTTTTT. Its translation is CASSPMPGHNTGELFF.

The V gene is TRBV7-9, the J gene TRBJ1-2; no reliable D call. Germline V gives CDR1 SEHNR, CDR2 FQNEAQ (reference sequence). Trimming took off 4 bases at V and 5 bases at J, with 14 bases between the two ends. This CDR3 is built from 14 residues. The CDR3 is CASSSWTEPYGYTF. Here the CDR3 DNA reads TGTGCCAGCAGCTCGTGGACGGAACCTTATGGCTACACCTTC.

The chain employs TRBV28 and TRBJ1-4; TRBD1 matches at 8 bases. The CDR3 consists of 18 residues. After removal of 3 bases from V and 0 bases from J, the junction contained 9 bases not matched to a gene. CDR1 is MDHEN, CDR2 SYDVKM, per germline. CDR3 sequence: CASSFDRGPFATNEKLFF. CDR3 bases: TGTGCCAGCAGTTTCGACAGGGGTCCCTTTGCAACTAATGAAAAACTGTTTTTT.

This rearrangement joins TRBV5-1 to TRBJ2-7; no reliable D call. The germline V and J ends were trimmed by 6 bases and 3 bases, with 19 bases remaining between them. The CDR3 is made up of 15 amino acids. From germline, CDR1 is SGHRS and CDR2 YFSETQ. The CDR3 here is CASTTYVGQNYEQYF. Written as DNA, the CDR3 is TGCGCCAGCACCACCTATGTTGGGCAGAACTACGAGCAGTACTTC.

A few counts support this clone. The rearrangement links TRBV6-4 to TRBJ2-3; possible D gene TRBD1, 6 bases. V shed 3 bases and J shed 1 base, with 11 bases lying between them. Germline CDR1 MRHNA, CDR2 SNTAGT. The CDR3 covers 15 residues. CDR3 sequence: CASSEVAGGTDTQYF. The CDR3 DNA reads TGTGCCAGCAGTGAGGTGGCAGGGGGCACAGATACGCAGTATTTT.